One and the same sample provided the 4 T cell receptor beta chains below, sequenced in a study of blood T cell repertoires in COVID-19. Assay used: immunoSEQ multiplex PCR; TCRdb lists only in-frame clones, some missing. Of under 300,000 clones listed, around 90% are singletons. Sequenced: PBMCs or T cells enriched from blood (not recorded which). Source of these receptors: a woman in her 30s who had recovered from COVID-19.

The J gene is TRBJ2-3, the V gene TRBV27, with TRBD2 matching 10 bases. Germline CDR1 MNHEY, CDR2 SMNVEV (reference sequence). The CDR3 is made up of 16 amino acids. The junction had 7 bases not matched to a gene; V was cut back by 5 bases and J by 2 bases. DNA for the CDR3: TGTGCCAGCAGTCCCAGGACTAGCGGTACCACAGATACGCAGTATTTT. Translation gives CASSPRTSGTTDTQYF.

The chain employs TRBV7-3 and TRBJ2-7; possibly TRBD1 for D (6 bases). Trimming stripped 7 bases from V and 7 bases from J, with 11 bases between. Germline V gene sequence: CDR1 SGHTA, CDR2 FQGTGA. The CDR3 is made up of 11 amino acids. CDR3 sequence: CASNNGQEQYF. The CDR3 coding sequence is TGTGCCAGCAACAATGGACAGGAGCAGTACTTC. Variable domain in full (rest from reference TRBV7-3 and TRBJ2-7): GAGVSQTPSNKVTEKGKYVELRCDPISGHTALYWYRQSLGQGPEFLIYFQGTGAADDSGLPNDRFFAVRPEGSVSTLKIQRTERGDSAVYLCASNNGQEQYFGPGTRLTVT.

J is TRBJ2-7 and V is TRBV28; TRBD2 is a possible D gene (5 bases). The CDR3 has 14 residues. Germline assignment: CDR1 MDHEN and CDR2 SYDVKM. The germline V and J ends were trimmed by 5 bases and 2 bases, with 13 bases remaining between them. The CDR3 loop is CASSPFPGAYEQYF. CDR3 nucleotide sequence: TGTGCCAGCAGTCCCTTCCCCGGGGCCTACGAGCAGTACTTC.

CDR3 in amino acids: CASSFTDTGELFF. Written as DNA, the CDR3 is TGTGCCAGCAGTTTCACAGACACCGGGGAGCTGTTTTTT. This chain connects TRBV12-3 or TRBV12-4 to TRBJ2-2, with D unresolved. The V end was cut by 3 bases, the J end by 3 bases, with 5 bases between. This CDR3 contains 13 residues.